These 11 T cell receptor beta chains share one sample of origin, sequenced in a study of identical twins. MiXCR, run by TCRdb on the 5' RACE reads, gives a single entry per CDR3 protein. Found here are roughly 690,000 distinct CDR3 sequences, 6.1% of them singletons; the top ten hold 1.5% to 2%. The source material was naive T cells sorted from blood. Receptors originate from a man between 18 and 29 years old in good health.

This clonotype was detected a few times. The rearrangement joins TRBV4-2 to TRBJ1-2, with TRBD1 matching over 10 bases. The CDR3 is 17 residues long. The V gene's germline CDR1 is LGHNA and CDR2 YNFKEQ. V was pared by 0 bases and J by 5 bases, with 9 bases of the junction left unmatched. The CDR3 spells CASSQDGGQGPPYGYTF. The DNA of the CDR3 is TGTGCCAGCAGCCAAGATGGGGGACAGGGGCCGCCTTATGGCTACACCTTC.

V and J are TRBV15 and TRBJ2-5; D gene unclear. Deletions cut 1 base from V and 1 base from J, with 7 bases between. In germline, CDR1 is LNHNV, CDR2 YYDKDF (reference sequence). The CDR3 loop spans 14 amino acids. The DNA for the CDR3 is TGTGCCACCAGCAGAGCTGCAGCCCAAGAGACCCAGTACTTC. Protein sequence: CATSRAAAQETQYF.

This clonotype was seen many times. The V and J genes are TRBV5-1 and TRBJ2-1; D is undetermined. Trimming left V 0 bases short and J 6 bases short, with 16 bases between. Germline CDR1 and CDR2: SGHRS and YFSETQ. The CDR3 extends over 16 amino acids. The CDR3 bases are TGCGCCAGCAGCTTGGGTGCCAGCCACCCCACCAATGAGCAGTTCTTC. It specifies CASSLGASHPTNEQFF.

This clonotype occurred many times. CDR3 protein: CSAAKDYKNIQYF. The CDR3 DNA follows: TGCAGCGCCGCTAAGGACTACAAAAACATTCAGTACTTC. The chain joins TRBV29-1 to TRBJ2-4, with TRBD2 as a possible D gene (6 bases). Germline V gene sequence: CDR1 SQVTM, CDR2 ANQGSEA. The CDR3 length is 13 residues. Trimming removed 7 bases at V and 3 bases at J, with 13 bases between.

This clonotype was detected many times. The J gene is TRBJ1-3, the V gene TRBV5-1; a possible D gene is TRBD1 (5 bases). Per germline, CDR1 SGHRS and CDR2 YFSETQ. V was trimmed by 0 bases and J by 0 bases, leaving 10 bases between them. The CDR3 spans 16 residues. Here the CDR3 reads CASSLAFGTSGNTIYF. As DNA, the CDR3 is TGCGCCAGCAGCTTGGCCTTTGGGACCTCTGGAAACACCATATATTTT. The variable domain in full, completed from reference TRBV5-1 and TRBJ1-3, reads KAGVTQTPRYLIKTRGQQVTLSCSPISGHRSVSWYQQTPGQGLQFLFEYFSETQRNKGNFPGRFSGRQFSNSRSEMNVSTLELGDSALYLCASSLAFGTSGNTIYFGEGSWLTVV.

This clonotype was recorded at least ten times. The genes are TRBV29-1 and TRBJ1-2; 7 bases match TRBD1. CDR1 is SQVTM, CDR2 ANQGSEA, per germline. This CDR3 is built from 15 residues. Losses at the gene ends were 0 bases for V and 4 bases for J; bases not matched to a gene: 8. The CDR3 sequence is CSVEDSAGDSYGYTF. CDR3 bases: TGCAGCGTTGAAGATTCGGCGGGGGACAGCTATGGCTACACCTTC.

Many counts were recorded for this clonotype. This chain joins TRBV6-5 and TRBJ2-5; D call uncertain. The CDR3 consists of 13 residues. V lost 0 bases to trimming and J lost 1 base, with 3 bases between them. CDR1 is MNHEY, CDR2 SVGAGI, per germline. For the CDR3, the DNA is TGTGCCAGCAGTTACTCGGCCCAAGAGACCCAGTACTTC. This encodes CASSYSAQETQYF.

This clonotype came up many times. J is TRBJ2-7 and V is TRBV5-1, with unresolved D. Germline assignment: CDR1 SGHRS and CDR2 YFSETQ. CDR3 length equals 13 residues. Trimming took off 0 bases at V and 1 base at J, with 5 bases between the two ends. CDR3 in DNA: TGCGCCAGCAGCTTGGAGCGATCCTACGAGCAGTACTTC. Protein product: CASSLERSYEQYF.

This clonotype was observed at least ten times. The chain combines TRBV5-1 with TRBJ2-1; 15 positions agree with TRBD2. CDR1 and CDR2 (germline): SGHRS, YFSETQ. The CDR3 is 15 residues long. Losses at the gene ends were 4 bases for V and 9 bases for J; bases not matched to a gene: 5. This CDR3 is CASSAGLAGGIEQFF. The CDR3 nucleotides are TGCGCCAGCAGCGCGGGACTAGCGGGAGGAATTGAGCAGTTCTTC.

There are a few counts of this clonotype. The V gene is TRBV12-3 or TRBV12-4, the J gene TRBJ2-1, with 10 bases lining up with TRBD2. This CDR3 has 17 amino acids. Unmatched junction bases numbered 12, after V lost 6 bases and J lost 4 bases. The CDR3 protein is CASSPFPGLASYNEQFF. In DNA, the CDR3 is TGTGCCAGCAGCCCCTTTCCGGGACTAGCGTCTTACAATGAGCAGTTCTTC.

This clonotype was found many times. This sequence joins TRBV12-3 or TRBV12-4 and TRBJ1-5; the D is unclear. CDR3 size: 12 residues. V was shortened by 2 bases and J by 6 bases, with 5 bases between the two germline ends. DNA for the CDR3: TGTGCCAGCAGTTTAATGAGTCAGCCCCAGCATTTT. Amino acids: CASSLMSQPQHF.